The present T cell receptor beta chain was sequenced within a study of shared clonotypes between healthy human individuals. Germline V CDR1 and CDR2: MGHRA, YSYEKL. V was trimmed by 4 bases and J by 0 bases, leaving 12 bases between them. The CDR3 runs 15 residues. Remarks on this clone: As yet, its antigen is unknown.

Sequenced by immunoSEQ multiplex PCR; TCRdb stores in-frame clones only, minus some. Here the sample spans millions of clones, more than 85% being singletons. Regarding the study as a whole: Generally, naive subsets (rather than memory subsets) showed larger estimated richness. Sharing across four donors was seen in 4% to 6.5% of naive CD4 clonotypes.

The sequencing sample was made of naive CD4+ T cells from PBMCs. Described subset: CD45RA+ positively selected. The chain is built from TRBV4-1 and TRBJ1-1; D might be TRBD1 (5 bases). The TCR comes from a man aged 18 to 30 in good health. Some clones in this sample may be carry-over from other donors' samples. The CDR3 is CASSLRGGMNTEAFF. The CDR3 DNA reads TGCGCCAGCAGCCTGCGGGGGGGGATGAACACTGAAGCTTTCTTT.